This entry concerns a single T cell receptor (beta chain). This clonotype appeared a few times. No cognate antigen has been identified for it. Qualities for individual bases were not recorded, and no much larger clone is one base off. The receptor library was made with 5' RACE. The instrument given in TCRdb is Illumina HiSeq 2000. A universal primer binding site was introduced by template switching, and a unique molecular identifier was present in the final cDNA, enabling accurate counting of TCR cDNA molecules. Specific primers in the conserved constant-segment region were used to synthesize first-strand cDNA for the TCR alpha and beta chains. To control for contamination, each cDNA library was double barcoded with a SMART-Mk sample barcode plus Illumina barcodes. Two successive PCR steps introduced TruSeq adapter sequences along with Illumina sample barcodes. Sequencing of the TCR alpha and beta cDNA libraries was done on the Illumina HiSeq platform using custom primers. Concerning the study's data processing: MiGEC was used to process raw reads and extract unique molecular identifiers, and MiXCR was used to find CDR3 positions. For each individual, recombination models were inferred using an EM algorithm with the repgenHMM and IGoR tools. Shared clonotypes were analyzed with the tcR package in R, and sharing was normalized by the product of cloneset sizes. To study raw recombination without the effects of thymic and clonal selection, out-of-frame nonproductive sequences were analyzed. TCRdb passed the public sequencing reads through fastp at Q25 and MiXCR, retaining productive beta sequences. Every entry covers one CDR3 protein and lists the most common genes and DNA from its rows. The V and J calls shown here were made by TCRdb, not taken from the authors' results. Counted in this sample were approximately 700,000 distinct CDR3 sequences; around 5.7% of them appeared once. The ten top clones hold 1.5% to 2% of the sample.

CDR1 and CDR2 (DFQATT, SNEGSKA) derive from the germline V gene (reference sequence). The CDR3 runs 14 residues from the cysteine to the phenylalanine. Only the CDR3 part of the read is kept: 42 bases, read in frame from the first base. Germline trimming amounts to 3 bases on V and 6 bases on J, with 8 as the count of junction bases outside the gene matches. This entry belongs to a study of identical twins listed by TCRdb under 2016. For the wider study: The study deep-sequenced TCR alpha and beta repertoires from monozygotic twins, unrelated adults of various ages and cord blood to test whether fetal clonotypes persist. To rule out contamination, replicate twin experiments were performed at different times with different library preparation protocols. Findings and caveats that apply to the study as a whole: Abundant cord blood beta clonotypes had fewer insertions, young adult naive repertoires showed a similar but weaker trend, and memory repertoires showed no such trend. A weaker excess of twin sharing was found in beta out-of-frame sequences because the signal-to-noise ratio was lowered by fewer shared sequences. Zero-insertion analyses could be partly confounded by invariant T cells such as MAIT and iNKT, though diverse VJ usage argued against such confounding for most clonotypes. Because the same donors could not be followed over many years, the conclusions relied on cross-sectional statistical analysis. Out-of-frame TCR alpha sequences shared between twins showed an excess of low generation-probability sequences compared with coincidental sharing between unrelated individuals. Recombination models systematically underestimated out-of-frame TCR alpha sharing in monozygotic twins but agreed with sharing between unrelated individuals.

Every donor was a healthy Caucasian. The researchers also sequenced three unrelated adults who were not twins: a male aged 18 to 29, a male aged 50 to 59, and a female aged 50 to 59. Miltenyi CD45RO+ enrichment and human naive T-cell isolation kits were used to isolate memory (CD45RO+) and naive T cells from PBMC. The sequence came from a young man in good health. The sample comprised naive T cells sorted from blood. The cell subset or site tag for this specimen amounts to: cells isolated with a human naive T-cell isolation kit. The sequence is built from TRBV20-1 and TRBJ1-2, and TRBD1 matches 9 of the central bases. The CDR3: CSARGQGGPHGYTF. The nucleotides are TGCAGTGCTAGGGGACAGGGAGGGCCGCATGGCTACACCTTC.